Following are 2 T cell receptor beta chains from one sample sequenced in a study of blood T cell repertoires in COVID-19. Repertoires were generated with immunoSEQ multiplex PCR, while TCRdb's copy carries only in-frame clones and drops some. This sample has about 140,000 clones; approximately 78% occur once, and the top ten carry over 9.5%. The specimen sequenced was peripheral blood. All receptors derive from a man aged 55 to 70 who had recovered from COVID-19.

The J gene is TRBJ2-3, the V gene TRBV5-1; TRBD2 matches 12 bases. Germline loops: CDR1 SGHRS, CDR2 YFSETQ. The V segment lost 3 bases and the J segment 8 bases; nucleotides outside the gene matches: 16. CDR3 length equals 18 residues. DNA for the CDR3: TGCGCCAGCAGCTCTACTAGCGGGAGGAACCGAGTAATGGTTACGCAGTATTTT. Its protein is CASSSTSGRNRVMVTQYF.

The rearrangement uses TRBV7-2 and TRBJ2-3, with D perhaps TRBD2 (5 bases). Germline V gene lookup returns CDR1 SGHTA and CDR2 FQGNSA. The CDR3 runs to 16 residues. The ends were cut back, 5 bases at V and 1 base at J, with 16 bases in the middle. CDR3 bases: TGTGCCAGCAGCCCAGGACTCGCTCCCGGCACAGATACGCAGTATTTT. This sequence encodes CASSPGLAPGTDTQYF.